This entry lists 4 T cell receptor beta chains sequenced from one sample in a study of T cells in Graves' hyperthyroidism and ophthalmopathy. The TCR beta CDR3 regions underwent amplification using RNA transcripts as the source. Carried out on the TCR CDR3, a first-round RT-PCR used the HTBI primer set. MiXCR, applied by TCRdb to the multiplex PCR reads, yields one record per CDR3 protein. The sample has about 280,000 distinct CDR3 sequences; 25% to 30% are singletons. Sequencing was performed on blood. These receptor sequences come from a man aged 35-49 years with Graves' hyperthyroidism that later progressed to Graves' ophthalmopathy.

This clonotype has at least ten counts. V and J are TRBV30 and TRBJ1-2; TRBD1 is a possible D gene (5 bases). Germline-derived CDR1 and CDR2 are GTSNPN and SVGIG (reference sequence). The CDR3 length is 13 residues. V was pared by 5 bases and J by 7 bases, with 17 bases between. In DNA form, the CDR3 reads TGTGCCTGGCAAAGGAACAGGCTAACTGGCTACACCTTC. Its translation: CAWQRNRLTGYTF. The full variable domain, with the rest looked up from reference TRBV30 and TRBJ1-2, is SQTIHQWPATLVQPVGSPLSLECTVEGTSNPNLYWYRQAAGRGLQLLFYSVGIGQISSEVPQNLSASRPQDRQFILSSKKLLLSDSGFYLCAWQRNRLTGYTFGSGTRLTVV.

V and J are TRBV6-5 and TRBJ2-2; TRBD1 matches at 11 bases. From germline, CDR1 is MNHEY and CDR2 SVGAGI. The CDR3 runs to 16 residues. Trimming at V came to 4 bases and at J to 5 bases, leaving 6 bases not matched to a gene. The CDR3 DNA is TGTGCCAGCAGTTGGACCGGGACAGGGGGAACCGGGGAGCTGTTTTTT. Amino acid sequence: CASSWTGTGGTGELFF.

This clonotype has ten or more counts. The chain has TRBV7-3 and TRBJ1-2, with D uncertain. The germline V gene encodes CDR1 SGHTA and CDR2 FQGTGA. Trimming pared 5 bases from V and 4 bases from J, leaving 11 bases between. There are 13 residues in the CDR3. The CDR3 loop reads CASSPSPSYGYTF. CDR3 bases: TGTGCCAGCAGCCCCTCCCCGTCCTATGGCTACACCTTC.

The sample holds many counts of this clonotype. The rearrangement joins TRBV6-4 to TRBJ1-1, with 10 bases fitting TRBD1. CDR1 and CDR2 (germline): MRHNA, SNTAGT. Trimming cost V 5 bases and J 5 bases; bases outside gene matches: 8. The CDR3 loop spans 15 amino acids. The CDR3 DNA sequence: TGTGCCAGCAGTCCCCGGGGACAGGGGACGACTGAAGCTTTCTTT. This codes for CASSPRGQGTTEAFF.